These 22 T cell receptor beta chains came from one sample sequenced in a study of T-cell memory formation after mild COVID-19. TCRdb called the 5' RACE reads again in MiXCR, with one record for every CDR3 protein. The data show under 250,000 distinct CDR3 sequences, with 9.5% to 10% seen just once and about 3.8% held by the top ten. The specimen was PBMCs or a T cell subset sorted from them (not recorded which). The receptor set was obtained from a young man who had mild COVID-19 (a few samples of this study predate the infection). Cell type and time point are not known.

This clonotype has more than one count but fewer than ten. The V and J genes are TRBV7-9 and TRBJ1-1, with 8 bases identical to TRBD1. Germline lookup yields CDR1 SEHNR and CDR2 FQNEAQ (reference sequence). V was clipped by 0 bases and J by 3 bases; unmatched bases: 6. This CDR3 region has 16 residues. The CDR3 nucleotides are TGTGCCAGCAGCTTAGCAACAGGGGGAAGATACACTGAAGCTTTCTTT. This gives the protein CASSLATGGRYTEAFF.

This clonotype was seen a few times. The V and J genes are TRBV4-3 and TRBJ1-4; no reliable D call. V was cut by 1 base and J by 10 bases, with 10 bases left in between. This CDR3 is 13 amino acids long. Per the germline V gene, CDR1 is LGHNA and CDR2 is YSLEER. The CDR3 loop reads CASSQVVGGKLFF. The DNA for the CDR3 is TGCGCCAGCAGCCAAGTTGTGGGTGGAAAACTGTTTTTT.

The gene calls are TRBV29-1 and TRBJ1-1, with D unresolved. V lost 6 bases, J lost 1 base, and 9 bases lay in between. Germline CDR1 SQVTM, CDR2 ANQGSEA. This CDR3 is 12 amino acids long. CDR3 amino acids: CSVVITNTEAFF. The CDR3 DNA is TGCAGCGTAGTTATAACGAACACTGAAGCTTTCTTT.

This clonotype was seen more than once but under ten times. The chain joins TRBV20-1 to TRBJ1-2; 8 bases are shared with TRBD1. In germline, CDR1 is DFQATT, CDR2 SNEGSKA (reference sequence). J was trimmed by 7 bases and V by 1 base; bases with no gene match: 14. This CDR3 is built from 16 residues. CDR3 protein: CSARVRRTGKMGGYTF. The DNA for the CDR3 is TGCAGTGCTAGAGTCCGAAGGACAGGGAAGATGGGTGGCTACACCTTC.

The chain has TRBV4-3 and TRBJ2-2; 7 bases are shared with TRBD2. V gave up 1 base and J gave up 0 bases; unmatched junction bases: 11. CDR1 is LGHNA and CDR2 is YSLEER in the germline V gene. The CDR3 has 19 amino acids. The CDR3 here is CASSQAPAPAGSNTGELFF. The CDR3 DNA reads as TGCGCCAGCAGCCAAGCCCCCGCGCCAGCGGGGTCGAACACCGGGGAGCTGTTTTTT.

This clonotype was detected only a few times. The rearrangement joins TRBV12-3 or TRBV12-4 to TRBJ1-2; TRBD1 agrees at 8 bases. Germline trimming cut 2 bases from V and 4 bases from J; bases unmatched to any gene: 9. The CDR3 runs to 16 residues. The CDR3, as DNA: TGTGCCAGCAGTTTACGTAACAGGGGGGTTGGCTATGGCTACACCTTC. It is translated as CASSLRNRGVGYGYTF.

This clonotype was counted a few times. The chain uses TRBV30 and TRBJ2-1; the match to TRBD2 covers 11 bases. This CDR3 has 16 residues. Germline V gene lookup returns CDR1 GTSNPN and CDR2 SVGIG (reference sequence). The V gene end was trimmed by 4 bases and the J gene end by 0 bases; junction bases not matched to a gene: 5. The DNA of the CDR3 is TGTGCCTGGACTAGCGGGGGGCAGAGCTCCTACAATGAGCAGTTCTTC. It translates to CAWTSGGQSSYNEQFF. Combining the CDR3 with reference TRBV30 and TRBJ2-1 gives the whole variable domain SQTIHQWPATLVQPVGSPLSLECTVEGTSNPNLYWYRQAAGRGLQLLFYSVGIGQISSEVPQNLSASRPQDRQFILSSKKLLLSDSGFYLCAWTSGGQSSYNEQFFGPGTRLTVL.

The rearrangement uses TRBV12-3 or TRBV12-4 and TRBJ2-7, with TRBD1 as a possible D gene (5 bases). CDR3 length equals 11 residues. Trimming pared 5 bases from V and 6 bases from J, leaving 8 bases between. For the CDR3, the DNA is TGTGCCAGCAGTGCAGGGTTCGAGCAGTACGTC. This codes for CASSAGFEQYV.

A few counts support this clonotype. The gene calls are TRBV5-1 and TRBJ2-1; 11 positions agree with TRBD2. CDR1 is SGHRS, CDR2 YFSETQ, per germline. J was trimmed by 7 bases and V by 0 bases; bases with no gene match: 6. CDR3 size: 16 residues. CDR3 region: CASSLAGTSGWNEQFF. The DNA for the CDR3 is TGCGCCAGCAGCTTGGCCGGGACTAGCGGTTGGAATGAGCAGTTCTTC.

The rearrangement joins TRBV20-1 to TRBJ2-5; 10 bases fit TRBD1. Losses at the gene ends were 3 bases for V and 5 bases for J; bases not matched to a gene: 6. The CDR3 is 14 amino acids. CDR1 DFQATT and CDR2 SNEGSKA come from the germline V gene (reference sequence). The CDR3 coding sequence is TGCAGTGCTAGTTCGGGACAGGGGCGGGAGACCCAGTACTTC. It specifies CSASSGQGRETQYF.

This clonotype was detected a few times. This rearrangement joins TRBV11-1 to TRBJ2-1; D is perhaps TRBD2 (6 bases). The V end was cut by 5 bases, the J end by 0 bases, with 8 bases between. The CDR3 sequence is 14 residues long. Germline CDR1 is SGHAT and CDR2 is FQDESV (reference sequence). CDR3 region: CASSQRASYNEQFF. DNA of the CDR3: TGTGCCAGCAGCCAGCGGGCCTCCTACAATGAGCAGTTCTTC.

This clonotype was observed a handful of times. The chain couples TRBV19 to TRBJ2-7; 7 bases fit TRBD2. CDR1 is LNHDA, CDR2 SQIVND, per germline (reference sequence). The J segment lost 3 bases and the V segment lost 3 bases, leaving 8 bases of the junction unmatched. CDR3 size: 15 residues. DNA of the CDR3: TGTGCCAGTAGTATTCAGCCTAGCGGACGCTACGAGCAGTACTTC. Translating gives CASSIQPSGRYEQYF.

This clonotype was counted many times. The chain employs TRBV12-3 or TRBV12-4 and TRBJ1-1, with D possibly matching TRBD1 (6 bases). This CDR3 spans 14 amino acids. V was pared by 7 bases and J by 4 bases, with 16 bases between. In DNA, the CDR3 is TGTGCCAGCACTATGTGGTTAGGGGGCACTGAAGCTTTCTTT. Translating it yields CASTMWLGGTEAFF.

The V call is TRBV20-1, the J call TRBJ1-2, with D perhaps TRBD1 (5 bases). This CDR3 spans 15 amino acids. Germline CDR1 is DFQATT and CDR2 is SNEGSKA (reference sequence). The V end was cut by 0 bases, the J end by 7 bases, with 18 bases between. The CDR3 DNA reads TGCAGTGCTAGAGATCCGAGATCAGGGAATGTTGGCTACACCTTC. Amino acids: CSARDPRSGNVGYTF.

This clonotype was seen ten or more times. This chain uses TRBV4-1 with TRBJ2-3; D not certain. Deletions cut 0 bases from V and 1 base from J, with 8 bases between. The CDR3 has 15 residues. The germline CDR1 and CDR2 sequences are MGHRA and YSYEKL. The DNA of the CDR3 is TGCGCCAGCAGCCAAGATCTCCAGCGCACAGATACGCAGTATTTT. The encoded protein is CASSQDLQRTDTQYF.

In this sample, this clonotype turned up many times. The V call is TRBV30, the J call TRBJ2-7; D uncertain. V was trimmed by 4 bases and J by 0 bases, leaving 7 bases between them. The CDR3 length is 12 residues. Germline V gives CDR1 GTSNPN, CDR2 SVGIG (reference sequence). CDR3 DNA sequence: TGTGCCTGGAAAGCCAGCTCCTACGAGCAGTACTTC. Amino acid sequence: CAWKASSYEQYF.

Remarks on this clonotype: Just one base apart from a much larger clone, this may be a read error. The chain uses TRBV7-2 and TRBJ2-3, with D perhaps TRBD1 or TRBD2 (5 bases each). Germline-derived CDR1 and CDR2 are SGHTA and FQGNSA. This CDR3 contains 14 residues. The CDR3 region has the DNA TGTGCCAGCAGCTTTCGGACGAGGGGCGATAGGCAGTATTTT. Its protein is CASSFRTRGDRQYF.

In its sample, this clonotype was seen many times. The genes are TRBV7-2 and TRBJ2-3, with 7 bases fitting TRBD2. V shed 5 bases and J 1 base; nucleotides not matched to a gene: 0. Germline CDR1 reads SGHTA; CDR2 reads FQGNSA. This CDR3 is built from 13 residues. The CDR3 reads CASSTSGTDTQYF. DNA for the CDR3: TGTGCCAGCAGCACTAGCGGCACAGATACGCAGTATTTT.

This clonotype is labeled as medium-sized. The gene calls are TRBV5-1 and TRBJ2-3, with D tentatively TRBD2 (5 bases). CDR3 length equals 14 residues. Trimming stripped 3 bases from V and 2 bases from J, with 10 bases between. Germline-derived CDR1 and CDR2 are SGHRS and YFSETQ. DNA of the CDR3: TGCGCCAGCAGCTGGACTCCTGTCACAGATACGCAGTATTTT. As protein: CASSWTPVTDTQYF.

This clonotype showed up just a few times. This chain joins TRBV5-4 and TRBJ2-5; 13 bases align to TRBD2. CDR1 is SGHNT, CDR2 YYREEE, per germline (reference sequence). Trimming cost V 7 bases and J 4 bases; bases outside gene matches: 13. The CDR3 has 17 amino acids. CDR3 coding DNA: TGTGCCAGCCAAAACGGACTAGCGGGGGCCAGAGGAGAGACCCAGTACTTC. It specifies CASQNGLAGARGETQYF.

This chain's CDR3 is CASEMYRDKNGELFF. The CDR3, as DNA: TGTGCCTCGGAGATGTACAGGGACAAGAACGGGGAGCTGTTTTTT. J is TRBJ2-2 and V is TRBV30; possibly TRBD1 for D (6 bases). V lost 7 bases and J lost 7, with 22 bases in between. The CDR3 runs 15 residues. The germline CDR1 and CDR2 sequences are GTSNPN and SVGIG (reference sequence).

This clonotype has a count of ten or more. V and J are TRBV5-1 and TRBJ2-1, with 8 bases lining up with TRBD2. The germline CDR1 and CDR2 sequences are SGHRS and YFSETQ. This CDR3 contains 17 residues. Trimming removed 4 bases from V and 12 bases from J; junction bases left unmatched: 21. The CDR3 DNA sequence: TGCGCCAGCAGCGGGACCGCTAGCGGGCCGCTCCTTTCCTTGCAGTTCTTC. Residues: CASSGTASGPLLSLQFF.